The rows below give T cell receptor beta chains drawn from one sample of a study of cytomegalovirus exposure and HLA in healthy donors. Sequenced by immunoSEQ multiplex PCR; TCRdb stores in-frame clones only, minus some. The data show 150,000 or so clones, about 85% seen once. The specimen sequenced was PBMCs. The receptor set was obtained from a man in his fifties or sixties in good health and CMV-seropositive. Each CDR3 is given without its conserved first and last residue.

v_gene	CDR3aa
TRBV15	ATSTDRGTSYEQY
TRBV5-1	ASSKLSLYNEQF
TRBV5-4	ASSQGFTGSDTQY
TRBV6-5	ASSYRGQGIYEQY
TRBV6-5	ASSEYRGSGPQH
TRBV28	ASSPSGKDEQF
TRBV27	ASSEWRSGPKTDTQY
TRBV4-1	ASSRQAGQDQPQH
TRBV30	AWTRGGFYNEQF
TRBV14	ASSQVGTSGEQETQY
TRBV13	ASSLGGQTSYEQY
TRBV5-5	ASSPPTGWVGETQY
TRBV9	ASSATPGLKPSNYGYT
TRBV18	ASSPQGKSNQPQH
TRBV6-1	ASSESRVGSYGYT
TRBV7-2	ASSSTSGTSEQY
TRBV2	ASSEGF
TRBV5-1	ASSLDPGDQPQH
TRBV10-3	AIRSGQGAAYEQY
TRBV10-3	AIGGQETQY
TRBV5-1	ASSSVGTGGAEAF
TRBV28	ASSRPGTGNTEAF
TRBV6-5	ASSYSSGTSGDEQY
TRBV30	AWSGGLGNQPQH
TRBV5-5	ASSLENRDLEKLF
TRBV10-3	AISDQVLAVYNEQF
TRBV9	ASSPGGYDGELF
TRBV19	ATNRDTEAF
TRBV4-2	ASSLRLAGMAGELF
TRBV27	ASSSIPPTDTQY
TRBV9	AGGLPDYNEQF
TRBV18	ASSPPTSRVYNEQF
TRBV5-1	ASGREGTSENTGELF
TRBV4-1	ASSQDNGAVFNEQF
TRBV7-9	ASSFEGVAELF
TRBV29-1	SVAGQVLDTEAF
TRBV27	ASSLYNSPLH
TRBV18	ASSPRAMNTEAF
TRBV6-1	ASSGAGGSLSGELF
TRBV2	ASRQGGMNTGELF
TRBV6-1	ASRITPYTGELF
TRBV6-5	ASRDSGRAGNEQF
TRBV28	ASSFGTSATNEKLF
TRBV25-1	ASSGGAPLEREQY
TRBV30	AWSLRGGGYQPQH
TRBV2	ASSEIGTGPDTQY
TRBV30	AWSNTGTTNEKLF
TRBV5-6	ASSLVGTGSYEQY
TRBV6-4	ASPESSGSYYNEQF
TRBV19	GGGSSNQPQH
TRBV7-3	ASTPGSPGKDEQY
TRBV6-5	ASSPDRDSYGYT
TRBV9	ASSSHAGFYGYT
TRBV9	ASSVAGTKTTGELF
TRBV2	ASSELLAGLYNEQF
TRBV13	ASSLRTSGKTQGKNIQY
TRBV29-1	SVETGGGDGHEQY
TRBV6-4	ASSDSAGADTQY
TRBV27	ASSLSGRSSYEQY
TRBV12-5	ASGPGYGYT